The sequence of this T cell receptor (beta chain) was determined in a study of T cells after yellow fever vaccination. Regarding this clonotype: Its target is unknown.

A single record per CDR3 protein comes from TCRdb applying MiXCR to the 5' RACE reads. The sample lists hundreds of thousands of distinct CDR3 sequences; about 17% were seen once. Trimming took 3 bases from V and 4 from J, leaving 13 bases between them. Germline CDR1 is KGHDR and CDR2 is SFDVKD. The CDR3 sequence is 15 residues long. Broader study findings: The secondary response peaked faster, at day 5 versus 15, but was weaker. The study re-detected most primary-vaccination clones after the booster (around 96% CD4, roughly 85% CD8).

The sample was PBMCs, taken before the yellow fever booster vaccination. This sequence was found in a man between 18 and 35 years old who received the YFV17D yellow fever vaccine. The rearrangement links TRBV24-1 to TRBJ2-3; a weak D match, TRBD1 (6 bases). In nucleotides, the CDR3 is TGTGCCACCAGTGATAACAGGGTCGAGTCAGATACGCAGTATTTT. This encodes CATSDNRVESDTQYF.